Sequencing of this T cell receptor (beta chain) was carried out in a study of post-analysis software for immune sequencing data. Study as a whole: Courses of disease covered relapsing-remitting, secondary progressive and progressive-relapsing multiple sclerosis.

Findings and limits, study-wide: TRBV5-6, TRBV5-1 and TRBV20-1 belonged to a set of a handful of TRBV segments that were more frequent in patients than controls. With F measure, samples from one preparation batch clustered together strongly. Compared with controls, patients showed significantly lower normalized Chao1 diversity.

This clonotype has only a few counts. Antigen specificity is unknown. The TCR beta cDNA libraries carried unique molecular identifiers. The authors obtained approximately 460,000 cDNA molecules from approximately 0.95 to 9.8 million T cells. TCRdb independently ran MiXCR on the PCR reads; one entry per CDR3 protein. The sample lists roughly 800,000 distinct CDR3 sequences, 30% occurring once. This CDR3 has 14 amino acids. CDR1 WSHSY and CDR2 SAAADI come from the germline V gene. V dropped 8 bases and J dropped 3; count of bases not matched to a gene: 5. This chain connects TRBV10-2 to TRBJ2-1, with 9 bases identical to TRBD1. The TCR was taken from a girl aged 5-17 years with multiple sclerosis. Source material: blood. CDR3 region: CASWEGQGYNEQFF. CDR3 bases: TGCGCCAGCTGGGAGGGACAGGGCTACAATGAGCAGTTCTTC.